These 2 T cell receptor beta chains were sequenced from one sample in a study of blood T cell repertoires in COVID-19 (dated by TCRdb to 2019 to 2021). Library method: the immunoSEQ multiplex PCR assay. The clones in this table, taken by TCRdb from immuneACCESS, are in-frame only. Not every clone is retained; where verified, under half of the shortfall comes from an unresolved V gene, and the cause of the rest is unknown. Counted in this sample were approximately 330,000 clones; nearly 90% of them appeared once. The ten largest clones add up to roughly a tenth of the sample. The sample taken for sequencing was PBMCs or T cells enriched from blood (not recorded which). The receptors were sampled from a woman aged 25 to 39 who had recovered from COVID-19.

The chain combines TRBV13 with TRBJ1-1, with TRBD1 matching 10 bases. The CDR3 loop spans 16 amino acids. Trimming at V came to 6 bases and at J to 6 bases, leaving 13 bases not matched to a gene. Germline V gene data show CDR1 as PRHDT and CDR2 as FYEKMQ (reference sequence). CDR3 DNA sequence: TGTGCCAGCAGTCCAATCCGGGACAGGGGTATAGCTGAAGCTTTCTTT. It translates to CASSPIRDRGIAEAFF. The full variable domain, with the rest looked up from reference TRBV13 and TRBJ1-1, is AAGVIQSPRHLIKEKRETATLKCYPIPRHDTVYWYQQGPGQDPQFLISFYEKMQSDKGSIPDRFSAQQFSDYHSELNMSSLELGDSALYFCASSPIRDRGIAEAFFGQGTRLTVV.

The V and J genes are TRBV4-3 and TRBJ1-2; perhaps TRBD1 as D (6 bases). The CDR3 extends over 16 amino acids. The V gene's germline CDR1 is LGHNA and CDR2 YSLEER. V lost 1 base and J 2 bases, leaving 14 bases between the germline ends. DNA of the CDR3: TGCGCCAGCAGCCAAGGAGTAACCCAGGGGAACTATGGCTACACCTTC. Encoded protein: CASSQGVTQGNYGYTF.